These 30 T cell receptor beta chains originate from one sample sequenced in a study of blood T cell repertoires in COVID-19. Sequencing was performed with immunoSEQ multiplex PCR; in TCRdb, only in-frame clones are kept and a portion is missing. The table shows 150,000 or so clones, with around 91% occurring only once. Specimen: peripheral blood. These receptor sequences come from a man younger than 35 with COVID-19, enrolled during active disease.

The sample holds a few counts of this clone. This chain joins TRBV5-1 and TRBJ2-3; D is perhaps TRBD2 (5 bases). V dropped 3 bases and J dropped 4 bases, with 12 bases sitting between them. This CDR3 has 14 amino acids. The germline CDR1 and CDR2 sequences are SGHRS and YFSETQ. As DNA, the CDR3 is TGCGCCAGCAGCTATGGGATTAGCGCAGATACGCAGTATTTT. It translates to CASSYGISADTQYF.

The genes are TRBV6-5 and TRBJ2-1; a weak D match, TRBD2 (6 bases). The germline CDR1 and CDR2 sequences are MNHEY and SVGAGI. Trimming shortened V by 6 bases and J by 7 bases, and 13 bases separated the two germline ends. The CDR3 runs to 13 residues. CDR3 loop: CASSLGGRNEQFF. CDR3 sequence (DNA): TGTGCCAGCAGCTTGGGGGGAAGGAATGAGCAGTTCTTC.

The chain recombines TRBV5-1 with TRBJ2-7; possibly TRBD1 for D (6 bases). V lost 2 bases, J lost 3 bases, and 12 bases lay in between. The CDR3 runs 14 residues. From germline, CDR1 is SGHRS and CDR2 YFSETQ. CDR3 nucleotide sequence: TGCGCCAGCAGCTTTGGCAGGGGAAGCTACGAGCAGTACTTC. Its translation is CASSFGRGSYEQYF.

In its sample, this clone was seen once. The chain is built from TRBV29-1 and TRBJ2-7; 7 nucleotides agree with TRBD1. V shed 4 bases and J 2 bases; nucleotides not matched to a gene: 17. This CDR3 has 17 residues. Germline CDR1 reads SQVTM; CDR2 reads ANQGSEA. The CDR3 protein is CSVVPLGSHRGTYEQYF. The CDR3 DNA is TGCAGCGTTGTACCCCTCGGGTCCCACAGGGGCACCTACGAGCAGTACTTC.

The chain carries TRBV5-6 and TRBJ1-3; 10 nucleotides align to TRBD1. With V trimmed by 3 bases and J by 0 bases, 12 bases remained unmatched. Germline CDR1 is SGHDT and CDR2 is YYEEEE. The CDR3 sequence is 19 residues long. CDR3 DNA sequence: TGTGCCAGCAGCTCGAACCGGGACAGGGGTCATTTCTCTGGAAACACCATATATTTT. This sequence encodes CASSSNRDRGHFSGNTIYF.

J is TRBJ1-4 and V is TRBV7-8, with D maybe TRBD1 (5 bases). Germline V lookup: CDR1 SGHVS, CDR2 FQNEAQ. V was shortened by 8 bases and J by 6 bases, with 25 bases between the two germline ends. This CDR3 spans 17 amino acids. CDR3 region: CASGPSRVAGPDEKLFF. The CDR3 DNA reads TGTGCCAGCGGACCCTCCCGGGTGGCAGGGCCGGATGAAAAACTGTTTTTT.

This clone was counted many times. The chain carries TRBV7-6 and TRBJ2-7; possible D gene TRBD1, 5 bases. Germline V gene sequence: CDR1 SGHVS, CDR2 FNYEAQ. V lost 5 bases and J 9 bases, leaving 20 bases between the germline ends. This CDR3 has 14 residues. CDR3 in DNA: TGTGCCAGCAGCCTACGAATTGACCAGGGTGGGCAGTACTTC. This gives the protein CASSLRIDQGGQYF.

The CDR3 is CASTQGGAYNEQFF. CDR3 DNA: TGTGCCAGTACCCAGGGGGGTGCTTACAATGAGCAGTTCTTC. The rearrangement uses TRBV19 and TRBJ2-1, with a weak D call TRBD1 (7 bases). Looked up from germline, CDR1 is LNHDA and CDR2 is SQIVND (reference sequence). The V and J ends lost 7 bases and 4 bases respectively, with 14 bases between them. This CDR3 is 14 amino acids long.

The chain links TRBV6-2 or TRBV6-3 to TRBJ1-5; TRBD1 matches at 8 bases. This CDR3 has 15 residues. J gave up 4 bases and V 2 bases, and 4 bases lay outside the gene matches. Germline V CDR1 and CDR2: MNHEY, SVGEGT. In DNA, the CDR3 is TGTGCCAGCAGTTACATCCAGGGGGCGAATCAGCCCCAGCATTTT. Protein sequence: CASSYIQGANQPQHF.

This clone showed up many times. V is TRBV21-1 and J is TRBJ2-1; the D call TRBD1 from the table was never checked on the DNA. TRBV21-1 is deemed a pseudogene. The CDR3 is made up of 16 amino acids. CDR3 in amino acids: CASSKGWAVGRNEQFF. DNA of the CDR3: TGTGCCAGCAGCAAAGGATGGGCTGTGGGCCGCAATGAGCAGTTCTTC.

The chain employs TRBV28 and TRBJ2-1; TRBD2 matches at 14 bases. The J segment lost 8 bases and the V segment lost 5 bases, leaving 5 bases of the junction unmatched. CDR3 size: 15 residues. CDR1 and CDR2 from the germline V gene are MDHEN and SYDVKM. CDR3: CASSPGLAGGDEQFF. CDR3 coding DNA: TGTGCCAGCAGTCCAGGACTAGCGGGAGGTGATGAGCAGTTCTTC.

This chain links TRBV9 with TRBJ2-5; 12 bases are a match to TRBD2. This CDR3 contains 15 residues. CDR1 is SGDLS and CDR2 is YYNGEE in the germline V gene. The J segment lost 5 bases and the V segment lost 0 bases, leaving 2 bases of the junction unmatched. The CDR3 region is CASSVDLAGGETQYF. The CDR3 region has the DNA TGTGCCAGCAGCGTAGACCTAGCGGGAGGGGAGACCCAGTACTTC.

In its sample, this clone was seen once. This chain connects TRBV27 to TRBJ2-1, with TRBD1 matching 7 bases. The J segment lost 4 bases and the V segment lost 1 base, leaving 4 bases of the junction unmatched. Per germline, CDR1 MNHEY and CDR2 SMNVEV (reference sequence). This CDR3 contains 15 residues. CDR3 protein: CASSLYGTDYNEQFF. The CDR3 DNA reads as TGTGCCAGCAGTTTATACGGGACAGATTACAATGAGCAGTTCTTC.

The chain employs TRBV29-1 and TRBJ1-2; 11 nucleotides align to TRBD1. The germline gives CDR1 SQVTM, CDR2 ANQGSEA. V dropped 3 bases and J dropped 2; count of bases not matched to a gene: 5. The CDR3 is 15 amino acids. The CDR3 protein is CSVDPGQGGNYGYTF. The CDR3 nucleotides are TGCAGCGTTGACCCGGGACAGGGGGGGAACTATGGCTACACCTTC.

The chain is built from TRBV27 and TRBJ1-5; 7 nucleotides agree with TRBD1. The CDR3 loop spans 15 amino acids. Looked up from germline, CDR1 is MNHEY and CDR2 is SMNVEV (reference sequence). V shed 2 bases, J shed 3 bases, and the junction held 4 bases outside the gene matches. The DNA of the CDR3 is TGTGCCAGCAGTTTAGCTGGACAGGCCAATCAGCCCCAGCATTTT. Protein: CASSLAGQANQPQHF.

V and J are TRBV28 and TRBJ2-3; a possible D gene is TRBD2 (6 bases). Germline values: CDR1 MDHEN, CDR2 SYDVKM. Trimming took 6 bases from V and 2 from J, leaving 15 bases between them. The CDR3 covers 15 residues. CDR3 in amino acids: CASSRGRTNTDTQYF. In DNA, the CDR3 is TGTGCCAGCAGCCGCGGACGGACTAACACAGATACGCAGTATTTT. Combining the CDR3 with reference TRBV28 and TRBJ2-3 gives the whole variable domain DVKVTQSSRYLVKRTGEKVFLECVQDMDHENMFWYRQDPGLGLRLIYFSYDVKMKEKGDIPEGYSVSREKKERFSLILESASTNQTSMYLCASSRGRTNTDTQYFGPGTRLTVL.

V and J are TRBV28 and TRBJ2-3, with D possibly matching TRBD2 (6 bases). The germline V and J ends were trimmed by 5 bases and 10 bases, with 10 bases remaining between them. This CDR3 region has 11 residues. Germline loops: CDR1 MDHEN, CDR2 SYDVKM. CDR3 nucleotides: TGTGCCAGCAGTCCCTGGGGGGCGCAGTATTTT. Its protein product is CASSPWGAQYF.

The chain is built from TRBV3-1 (or the pseudogene TRBV3-2) and TRBJ2-6, with D unresolved. The V gene's germline CDR1 is LGHDT and CDR2 YNNKEL (reference sequence). Trimming removed 1 base at V and 0 bases at J, with 7 bases between. This CDR3 has 16 residues. CDR3 DNA: TGTGCCAGCAGCCAAGGGGCTTTCTCTGGGGCCAACGTCCTGACTTTC. This sequence encodes CASSQGAFSGANVLTF.

The chain joins TRBV28 to TRBJ1-1; D is unresolved. V shed 5 bases and J shed 7 bases, with 17 bases lying between them. This CDR3 region has 14 residues. CDR1 and CDR2 (germline): MDHEN, SYDVKM. CDR3 in amino acids: CASSLGATEREAFF. CDR3 nucleotides: TGTGCCAGCAGTCTGGGAGCTACCGAACGTGAAGCTTTCTTT.

The rearrangement joins TRBV27 to TRBJ1-1; D possibly corresponds to TRBD1 (5 bases). Per the germline V gene, CDR1 is MNHEY and CDR2 is SMNVEV (reference sequence). The CDR3 extends over 14 amino acids. With 3 bases removed from V and 3 bases from J, the gap between germline ends came to 11 bases. Here the CDR3 reads CASSFGGLDTEAFF. The CDR3 DNA is TGTGCCAGCAGTTTCGGGGGTTTGGACACTGAAGCTTTCTTT.

The chain combines TRBV9 with TRBJ1-1; 7 bases are shared with TRBD1. Germline trimming cut 5 bases from V and 0 bases from J; bases unmatched to any gene: 13. Per germline, CDR1 SGDLS and CDR2 YYNGEE. The CDR3 runs to 17 residues. CDR3 DNA sequence: TGTGCCAGCAGTTCAAATCCAGGGGGTCTACTGAACACTGAAGCTTTCTTT. Translated, it gives CASSSNPGGLLNTEAFF. The full variable domain, in which reference TRBV9 and TRBJ1-1 provide the parts outside the CDR3, is DSGVTQTPKHLITATGQRVTLRCSPRSGDLSVYWYQQSLDQGLQFLIQYYNGEERAKGNILERFSAQQFPDLHSELNLSSLELGDSALYFCASSSNPGGLLNTEAFFGQGTRLTVV.

The chain employs TRBV19 and TRBJ2-7; 14 positions agree with TRBD2. CDR1 and CDR2 (germline): LNHDA, SQIVND (reference sequence). V trimming: 7 bases; J trimming: 5 bases; junction bases outside the gene matches: 7. The CDR3 contains 15 residues. The CDR3 region has the DNA TGTGCCAGTACCGCGGGACTAGCGGGAGACCACGAGCAGTACTTC. Its protein product is CASTAGLAGDHEQYF.

This clone was counted a few times. The V call is TRBV9, the J call TRBJ2-1; D gene uncertain. Germline V gene lookup returns CDR1 SGDLS and CDR2 YYNGEE. This CDR3 contains 14 residues. Between the trimmed V and J ends, which lost 0 bases and 3 bases, there was a span of 7 bases. The CDR3 coding sequence is TGTGCCAGCAGCGTAGTTGAGGTCTACAATGAGCAGTTCTTC. It specifies CASSVVEVYNEQFF. Variable domain in full (rest from reference TRBV9 and TRBJ2-1): DSGVTQTPKHLITATGQRVTLRCSPRSGDLSVYWYQQSLDQGLQFLIQYYNGEERAKGNILERFSAQQFPDLHSELNLSSLELGDSALYFCASSVVEVYNEQFFGPGTRLTVL.

The J gene is TRBJ1-2, the V gene TRBV9, with D possibly matching TRBD1 (5 bases). Germline assignment: CDR1 SGDLS and CDR2 YYNGEE. The CDR3 has 16 residues. V lost 3 bases and J lost 4, with 19 bases in between. The CDR3 DNA reads as TGTGCCAGCAGCGCCCCCAGGGAAGGACGCTCCTATGGCTACACCTTC. It translates to CASSAPREGRSYGYTF.

V and J are TRBV9 and TRBJ2-7, with 7 bases identical to TRBD2. There are 15 residues in the CDR3. Germline CDR1 reads SGDLS; CDR2 reads YYNGEE. With V trimmed by 1 base and J by 3 bases, 7 bases remained unmatched. CDR3: CASSVSAGDYYEQYF. As DNA, the CDR3 is TGTGCCAGCAGCGTATCCGCGGGGGACTACTACGAGCAGTACTTC.

This CDR3 reads CASRLQGGAGYEQYF. The DNA of the CDR3 is TGTGCCAGCAGACTACAGGGGGGTGCCGGTTACGAGCAGTACTTC. The rearrangement links TRBV27 to TRBJ2-7; 8 nucleotides agree with TRBD1. This CDR3 spans 15 amino acids. Looked up from germline, CDR1 is MNHEY and CDR2 is SMNVEV (reference sequence). V trimming: 6 bases; J trimming: 4 bases; junction bases outside the gene matches: 11.

The CDR3 here is CASSHPGQGDEQYF. CDR3 in DNA: TGTGCCAGCAGCCACCCTGGACAGGGCGACGAGCAGTACTTC. This chain connects TRBV4-2 to TRBJ2-7, with 8 bases matching TRBD1. J lost 5 bases, V lost 3 bases, and 6 bases had no gene match. The CDR3 has 14 amino acids. Germline loops: CDR1 LGHNA, CDR2 YNFKEQ.

This rearrangement joins TRBV19 to TRBJ1-5; D not certain. Trimming shortened V by 1 base and J by 6 bases, and 4 bases separated the two germline ends. The length of the CDR3 is 12 residues. Germline loops: CDR1 LNHDA, CDR2 SQIVND (reference sequence). The CDR3 DNA reads TGTGCCAGTAGTATAGCCATTCAGCCCCAGCATTTT. It specifies CASSIAIQPQHF. The complete variable domain, with remaining parts taken from reference TRBV19 and TRBJ1-5, reads DGGITQSPKYLFRKEGQNVTLSCEQNLNHDAMYWYRQDPGQGLRLIYYSQIVNDFQKGDIAEGYSVSREKKESFPLTVTSAQKNPTAFYLCASSIAIQPQHFGDGTRLSIL.

The rearrangement links TRBV7-9 to TRBJ2-5; 7 bases map to TRBD1. The CDR3 consists of 15 residues. The V and J ends lost 5 bases and 0 bases, in that order; junction bases with no gene match: 6. CDR1 and CDR2 from the germline V gene are SEHNR and FQNEAQ (reference sequence). The CDR3: CASSRPDRYQETQYF. CDR3 DNA sequence: TGTGCCAGCAGCCGCCCGGACAGGTACCAAGAGACCCAGTACTTC.

The rearrangement uses TRBV4-3 and TRBJ2-3; 7 bases map to TRBD2. The CDR3 length is 21 residues. The germline gives CDR1 LGHNA, CDR2 YSLEER. J was trimmed by 0 bases and V by 0 bases; bases with no gene match: 18. The CDR3 region is CASSQDSLTGRILASTDTQYF. The CDR3 DNA sequence: TGCGCCAGCAGCCAAGACTCCCTTACCGGGAGGATCCTAGCTAGCACAGATACGCAGTATTTT.